This TCR beta chain was documented in a study of control samples from healthy donors and cancer patients. Generated by immunoSEQ multiplex PCR, the TCRdb table keeps only in-frame clones and is missing some. The table has tens of thousands of clones, roughly 82% seen once. Trimming removed 0 bases at V and 7 bases at J, with 8 bases between. This CDR3 spans 14 amino acids. Germline V gene sequence: CDR1 SGHRS, CDR2 YFSETQ. Specimen: PBMCs. The source is a woman aged 50 to 65 with lung cancer. This rearrangement joins TRBV5-1 to TRBJ1-6; D not resolved. CDR3 residues: CASSLATGNSPLHF. The CDR3 region has the DNA TGCGCCAGCAGCTTGGCAACGGGGAATTCACCCCTCCACTTT.